This TCR beta chain was found in a study of cytomegalovirus exposure and HLA in healthy donors. In the study overall: Prior work identified 117 million unique TCR beta sequences in around 170 million T cells. Across almost 400 genotyped donors, 81% landed in the Caucasian-associated ancestry cluster.

Study results and caveats: TCR beta chain V- and J-gene trimming was linked, in a later analysis, to a missense variant in DCLRE1C.

The PCR was carried out with 60 Vbeta primers and 13 Jbeta primers. TCRdb keeps only in-frame clones here, not all; method: immunoSEQ multiplex PCR. The sample contains roughly 200,000 clones, about 12% of which appear only once. Samples came from healthy bone marrow donors. The CDR3 has 12 residues. V was trimmed by 8 bases and J by 5 bases, leaving 10 bases between them. The germline V gene encodes CDR1 MNHEY and CDR2 SVGAGI. This clone was observed a few times. Its antigen is as yet unknown. V is TRBV6-5 and J is TRBJ1-5; D possibly corresponds to TRBD1 (5 bases). Source material: PBMCs. The TCR was taken from a man aged 45 to 65 in good health and CMV-seropositive. In DNA, the CDR3 is TGTGCCAGCCGGGGGGTCGATCAGCCCCAGCATTTT. It encodes CASRGVDQPQHF.